The 13 T cell receptor beta chains given below trace back to one sample, sequenced in a study of blood T cell repertoires in COVID-19. The assay was immunoSEQ multiplex PCR, and TCRdb's table has in-frame clones only and misses some. This repertoire shows about 100,000 clones, around four fifths found once; its top ten account for roughly an eighth. Sequences were obtained from peripheral blood. These receptors were obtained from a woman in her 70s with acute or convalescent COVID-19.

The chain links TRBV6-5 to TRBJ1-1, with D possibly being TRBD1 (5 bases). V dropped 6 bases and J dropped 11 bases, with 19 bases sitting between them. The CDR3 is made up of 13 amino acids. The germline V gene has CDR1 MNHEY and CDR2 SVGAGI. The CDR3 DNA reads TGTGCCAGCAGGCCCCGGGACGCGGGACGGGCTTTCTTT. It is translated as CASRPRDAGRAFF.

The DNA for the CDR3 is TGTGCCAGCAGAAAGGGGACAATATCCCTCTACGAGCAGTACTTC. It codes for CASRKGTISLYEQYF. The rearrangement uses TRBV6-5 and TRBJ2-7, with D tentatively TRBD1 (6 bases). This CDR3 comprises 15 residues. The V gene lost 6 bases and the J gene lost 3 bases, with 18 bases spanning the gap. CDR1 and CDR2 (germline): MNHEY, SVGAGI.

This chain links TRBV5-1 with TRBJ1-3, with D maybe TRBD1 (6 bases). V lost 0 bases to trimming and J lost 4 bases, with 11 bases between them. This CDR3 comprises 15 residues. Germline V gives CDR1 SGHRS, CDR2 YFSETQ. DNA for the CDR3: TGCGCCAGCAGCTTGGCAGGGGTCCCCGGAAACACCATATATTTT. As protein: CASSLAGVPGNTIYF. The variable domain in full, completed from reference TRBV5-1 and TRBJ1-3, reads KAGVTQTPRYLIKTRGQQVTLSCSPISGHRSVSWYQQTPGQGLQFLFEYFSETQRNKGNFPGRFSGRQFSNSRSEMNVSTLELGDSALYLCASSLAGVPGNTIYFGEGSWLTVV.

This clone was seen only a few times. CDR3 amino acids: CASTHGELFF. The CDR3 DNA sequence: TGCGCCAGCACCCACGGGGAGCTGTTTTTT. The chain combines TRBV5-1 with TRBJ2-2; D gene unclear. Germline CDR1 SGHRS, CDR2 YFSETQ. The V gene lost 6 bases and the J gene lost 7 bases, with 4 bases spanning the gap. The CDR3 has 10 amino acids.

The chain combines TRBV21-1 with TRBJ1-5; TRBD1, the table's D call, was not compared with the DNA. TRBV21-1 is marked as a pseudogene. The CDR3 has 19 amino acids. The CDR3 DNA reads TGTGCCAGCAGCCCCCCGGCGGGACAGAGATCGTTTAGCCATCAGCCCCAGCATTTT. Translation gives CASSPPAGQRSFSHQPQHF.

The chain is built from TRBV10-1 and TRBJ1-2; 7 nucleotides agree with TRBD1. The CDR3 has 16 amino acids. J was trimmed by 5 bases and V by 0 bases; bases with no gene match: 9. The germline gives CDR1 WNHNN, CDR2 SYGVQD (reference sequence). The CDR3 spells CASSESNFATGYGYTF. The CDR3 DNA sequence: TGCGCCAGCAGTGAGTCAAATTTCGCGACAGGGTATGGCTACACCTTC.

The chain joins TRBV4-2 to TRBJ1-6, with 12 bases lining up with TRBD1. Per germline, CDR1 LGHNA and CDR2 YNFKEQ. V was pared by 7 bases and J by 8 bases, with 12 bases of the junction left unmatched. CDR3 length: 17 residues. This CDR3 is CASKRSGTGGADSPLHF. CDR3 bases: TGTGCCAGCAAAAGGTCTGGGACAGGGGGCGCGGATTCACCCCTCCACTTT.

The rearrangement uses TRBV11-2 and TRBJ1-5; weak D call: TRBD1 (5 bases). This CDR3 has 16 amino acids. CDR1 is SGHAT, CDR2 FQNNGV, per germline. V lost 1 base to trimming and J lost 2 bases, with 12 bases between them. In DNA, the CDR3 is TGTGCCAGCAGCTTAGTTGGGCAACAGGGCAATCAGCCCCAGCATTTT. As protein: CASSLVGQQGNQPQHF.

V gene TRBV19 combines with J gene TRBJ1-2; D may be TRBD1 (5 bases). Trimming took off 7 bases at V and 4 bases at J, with 16 bases between the two ends. Germline V gives CDR1 LNHDA, CDR2 SQIVND (reference sequence). The CDR3 covers 14 residues. As DNA, the CDR3 is TGTGCCAGTAAGGTGGCAGGGAATGGCTATGGCTACACCTTC. It is translated as CASKVAGNGYGYTF.

DNA of the CDR3: TGTGCCAGCAGCGCCGGACAGGGCTATAATTCACCCCTCCACTTT. Protein product: CASSAGQGYNSPLHF. V gene TRBV9 combines with J gene TRBJ1-6; the match to TRBD1 covers 8 bases. In germline, CDR1 is SGDLS, CDR2 YYNGEE. This CDR3 has 15 amino acids. The junction had 2 bases not matched to a gene; V was cut back by 3 bases and J by 3 bases.

The chain uses TRBV9 and TRBJ2-7; 14 bases match TRBD2. The trim removed 0 bases at V and 3 bases at J, leaving 2 bases unmatched. The germline gives CDR1 SGDLS, CDR2 YYNGEE. This CDR3 spans 16 amino acids. As DNA, the CDR3 is TGTGCCAGCAGCGTAGGACTAGCGGGGGGGTTCTACGAGCAGTACTTC. Translation: CASSVGLAGGFYEQYF.

The V call is TRBV5-1, the J call TRBJ1-2, with 7 nucleotides matching TRBD1. Germline loops: CDR1 SGHRS, CDR2 YFSETQ. The V and J ends lost 1 base and 3 bases, in that order; junction bases with no gene match: 0. The CDR3 consists of 13 residues. The CDR3 protein is CASSLTGDYGYTF. DNA for the CDR3: TGCGCCAGCAGCTTGACAGGGGACTATGGCTACACCTTC.

The V gene is TRBV2, the J gene TRBJ1-5; D is possibly TRBD1 (5 bases). Germline V CDR1 and CDR2: SNHLY, FYNNEI. The ends were cut back, 8 bases at V and 10 bases at J, with 15 bases in the middle. This CDR3 has 12 amino acids. Here the CDR3 DNA reads TGTGCCAGCGCCGGGAGGACAACTCCCCAGCATTTT. Residues: CASAGRTTPQHF.